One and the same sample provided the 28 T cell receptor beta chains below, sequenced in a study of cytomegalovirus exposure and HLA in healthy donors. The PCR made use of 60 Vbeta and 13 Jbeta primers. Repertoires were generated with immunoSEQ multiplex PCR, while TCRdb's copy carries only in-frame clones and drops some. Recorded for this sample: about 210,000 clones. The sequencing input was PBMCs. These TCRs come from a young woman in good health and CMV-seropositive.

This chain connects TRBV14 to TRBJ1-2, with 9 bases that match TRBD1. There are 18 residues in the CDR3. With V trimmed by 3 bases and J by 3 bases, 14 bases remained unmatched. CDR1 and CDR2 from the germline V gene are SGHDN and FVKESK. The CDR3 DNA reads TGTGCCAGCAGCCAGACGGGACAGGGTATGTTTCTGGACTATGGCTACACCTTC. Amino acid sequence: CASSQTGQGMFLDYGYTF.

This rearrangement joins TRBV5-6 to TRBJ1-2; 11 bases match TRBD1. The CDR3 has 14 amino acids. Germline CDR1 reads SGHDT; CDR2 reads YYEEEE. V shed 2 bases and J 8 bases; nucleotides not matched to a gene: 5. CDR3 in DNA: TGTGCCAGCAGCTTCGGACAGGGGGCGGGGGGCTACACCTTC. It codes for CASSFGQGAGGYTF.

CDR3 loop: CASSEGPGTGANEQFF. DNA of the CDR3: TGTGCCAGCAGTGAAGGCCCCGGGACAGGGGCGAATGAGCAGTTCTTC. The V and J genes are TRBV6-1 and TRBJ2-1; TRBD1 matches 10 bases. With 1 base clipped from V and 7 bases from J, the junction kept 7 bases outside the gene matches. The CDR3 contains 16 residues. Germline values: CDR1 MNHNS, CDR2 SASEGT.

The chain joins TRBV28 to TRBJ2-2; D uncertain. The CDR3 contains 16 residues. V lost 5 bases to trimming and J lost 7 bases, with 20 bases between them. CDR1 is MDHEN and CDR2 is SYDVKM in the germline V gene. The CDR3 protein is CASSPDAAVVGGELFF. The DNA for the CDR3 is TGTGCCAGCAGTCCCGACGCGGCAGTCGTGGGCGGGGAGCTGTTTTTT.

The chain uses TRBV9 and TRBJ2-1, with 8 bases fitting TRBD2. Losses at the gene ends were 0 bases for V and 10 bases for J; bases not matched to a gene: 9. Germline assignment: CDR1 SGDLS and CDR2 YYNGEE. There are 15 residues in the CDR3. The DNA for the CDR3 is TGTGCCAGCAGCGTAGACTCGGGAGGGCTAAGGGAGCAGTTCTTC. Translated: CASSVDSGGLREQFF.

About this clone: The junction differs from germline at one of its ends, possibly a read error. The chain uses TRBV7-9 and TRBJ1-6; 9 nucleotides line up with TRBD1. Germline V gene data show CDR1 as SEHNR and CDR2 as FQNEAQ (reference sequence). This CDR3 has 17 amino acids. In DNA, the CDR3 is TGTGCCAACAGCCTCTGGACAGGGGCGTCCTATAATTCACCCCTCCACTTT. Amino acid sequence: CANSLWTGASYNSPLHF.

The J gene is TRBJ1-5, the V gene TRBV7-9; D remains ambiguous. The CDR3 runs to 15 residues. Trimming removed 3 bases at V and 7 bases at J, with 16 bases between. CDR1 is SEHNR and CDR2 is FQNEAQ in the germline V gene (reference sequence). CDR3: CASSFTDTSTQPQHF. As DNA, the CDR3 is TGTGCCAGCAGCTTTACCGACACCTCCACGCAGCCCCAGCATTTT.

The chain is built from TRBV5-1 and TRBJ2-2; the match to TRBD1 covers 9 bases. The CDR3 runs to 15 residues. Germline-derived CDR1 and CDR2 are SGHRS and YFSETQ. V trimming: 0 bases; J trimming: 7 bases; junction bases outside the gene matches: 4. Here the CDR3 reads CASSLGTGVIGELFF. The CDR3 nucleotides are TGCGCCAGCAGCTTGGGGACAGGGGTAATCGGGGAGCTGTTTTTT.

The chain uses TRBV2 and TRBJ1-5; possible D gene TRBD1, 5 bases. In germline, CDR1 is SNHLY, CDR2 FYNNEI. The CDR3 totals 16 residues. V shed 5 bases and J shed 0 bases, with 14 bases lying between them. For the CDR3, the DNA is TGTGCCAGCAGTCAAAGCCAGGGTGTTAGCAATCAGCCCCAGCATTTT. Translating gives CASSQSQGVSNQPQHF.

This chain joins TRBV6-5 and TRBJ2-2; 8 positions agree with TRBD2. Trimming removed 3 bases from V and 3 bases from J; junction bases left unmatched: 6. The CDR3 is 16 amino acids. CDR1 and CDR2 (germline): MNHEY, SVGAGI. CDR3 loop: CASSYAGGGHTGELFF. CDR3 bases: TGTGCCAGCAGTTATGCGGGAGGAGGCCACACCGGGGAGCTGTTTTTT.

The CDR3 DNA sequence: TGTGCCAGCAGCTTGGCCTCCGATACGCAGTATTTT. This codes for CASSLASDTQYF. V usage is TRBV5-5 and J usage is TRBJ2-3, with D unclear. CDR1 and CDR2 from the germline V gene are SGHKS and YYEKEE (reference sequence). The CDR3 is 12 residues long. The germline V and J ends were trimmed by 0 bases and 6 bases, with 5 bases remaining between them.

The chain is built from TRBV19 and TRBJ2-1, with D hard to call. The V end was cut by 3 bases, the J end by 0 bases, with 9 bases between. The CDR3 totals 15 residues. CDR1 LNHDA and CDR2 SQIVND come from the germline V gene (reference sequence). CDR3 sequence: CASSIDGYSYNEQFF. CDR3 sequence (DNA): TGTGCCAGTAGTATTGACGGGTACTCCTACAATGAGCAGTTCTTC. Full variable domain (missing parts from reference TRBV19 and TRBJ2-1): DGGITQSPKYLFRKEGQNVTLSCEQNLNHDAMYWYRQDPGQGLRLIYYSQIVNDFQKGDIAEGYSVSREKKESFPLTVTSAQKNPTAFYLCASSIDGYSYNEQFFGPGTRLTVL.

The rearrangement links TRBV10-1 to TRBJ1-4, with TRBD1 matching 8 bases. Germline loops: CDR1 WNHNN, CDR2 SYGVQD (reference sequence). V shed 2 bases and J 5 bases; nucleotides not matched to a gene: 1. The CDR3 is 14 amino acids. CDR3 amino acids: CASSEHRGNEKLFF. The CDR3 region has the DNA TGCGCCAGCAGTGAGCACAGGGGGAATGAAAAACTGTTTTTT.

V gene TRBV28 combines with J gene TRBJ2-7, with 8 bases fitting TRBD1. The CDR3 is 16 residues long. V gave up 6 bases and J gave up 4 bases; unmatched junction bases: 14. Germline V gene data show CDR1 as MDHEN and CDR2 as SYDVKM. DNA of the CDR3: TGTGCCAGCAGCCCGGCTTACAGGGGGTTGGCTTACGAGCAGTACTTC. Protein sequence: CASSPAYRGLAYEQYF.

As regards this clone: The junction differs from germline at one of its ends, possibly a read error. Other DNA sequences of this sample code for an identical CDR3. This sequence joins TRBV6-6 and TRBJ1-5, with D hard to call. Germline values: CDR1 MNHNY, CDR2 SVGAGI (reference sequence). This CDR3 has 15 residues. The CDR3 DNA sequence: TGTGCTAGCAGTTACTCGCCCGTCTACAATCAGCCCCAGCATTTT. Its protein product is CASSYSPVYNQPQHF.

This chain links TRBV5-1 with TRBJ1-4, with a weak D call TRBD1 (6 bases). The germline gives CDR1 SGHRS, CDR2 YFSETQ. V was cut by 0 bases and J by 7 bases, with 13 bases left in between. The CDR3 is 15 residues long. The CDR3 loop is CASSLDGGAGEKLFF. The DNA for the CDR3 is TGCGCCAGCAGCTTGGATGGGGGCGCGGGTGAAAAACTGTTTTTT.

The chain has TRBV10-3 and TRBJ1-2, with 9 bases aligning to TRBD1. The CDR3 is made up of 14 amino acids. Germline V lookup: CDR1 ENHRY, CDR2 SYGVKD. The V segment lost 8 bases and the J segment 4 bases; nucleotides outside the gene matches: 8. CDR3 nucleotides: TGTGCCATCGATACAGGGGGCACCGGCTATGGCTACACCTTC. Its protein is CAIDTGGTGYGYTF.

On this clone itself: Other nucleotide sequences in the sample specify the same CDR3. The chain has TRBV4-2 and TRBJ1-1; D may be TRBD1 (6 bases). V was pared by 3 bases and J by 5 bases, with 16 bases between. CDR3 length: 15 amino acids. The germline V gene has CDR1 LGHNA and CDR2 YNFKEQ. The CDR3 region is CASSQDSGGGTEAFF. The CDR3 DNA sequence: TGTGCCAGCAGCCAGGATTCGGGGGGCGGGACTGAAGCTTTCTTT.

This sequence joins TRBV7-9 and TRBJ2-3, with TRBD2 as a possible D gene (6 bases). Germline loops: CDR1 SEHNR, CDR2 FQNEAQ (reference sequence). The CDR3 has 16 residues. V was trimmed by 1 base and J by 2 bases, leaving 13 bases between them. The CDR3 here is CASSLGVAEITDTQYF. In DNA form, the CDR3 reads TGTGCCAGCAGCTTAGGGGTAGCGGAGATCACAGATACGCAGTATTTT.

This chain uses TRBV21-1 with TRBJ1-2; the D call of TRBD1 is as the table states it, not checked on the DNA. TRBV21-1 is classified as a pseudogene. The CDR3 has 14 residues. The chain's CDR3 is CANPLGTGRELGTF. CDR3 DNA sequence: TGTGCCAACCCTTTGGGGACAGGGCGAGAATTGGGGACCTTC.

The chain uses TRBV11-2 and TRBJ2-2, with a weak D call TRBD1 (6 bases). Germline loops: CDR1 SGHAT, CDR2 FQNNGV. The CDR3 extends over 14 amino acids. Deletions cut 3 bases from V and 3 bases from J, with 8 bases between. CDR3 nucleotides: TGTGCCAGCAGCTTCGACAGGTACACCGGGGAGCTGTTTTTT. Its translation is CASSFDRYTGELFF. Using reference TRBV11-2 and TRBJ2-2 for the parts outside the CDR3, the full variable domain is EAGVAQSPRYKIIEKRQSVAFWCNPISGHATLYWYQQILGQGPKLLIQFQNNGVVDDSQLPKDRFSAERLKGVDSTLKIQPAKLEDSAVYLCASSFDRYTGELFFGEGSRLTVL.

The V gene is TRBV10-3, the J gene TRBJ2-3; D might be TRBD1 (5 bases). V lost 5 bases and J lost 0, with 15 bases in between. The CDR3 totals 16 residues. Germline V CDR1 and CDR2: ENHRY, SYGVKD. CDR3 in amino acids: CAISPTRQLSTDTQYF. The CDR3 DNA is TGTGCCATCAGTCCCACACGACAGTTAAGCACAGATACGCAGTATTTT.

CDR3 nucleotides: TGCGCCAGCAGCGAGACTAGCGGGAGCCTGGAGACCCAGTACTTC. Amino acid sequence: CASSETSGSLETQYF. J is TRBJ2-5 and V is TRBV5-1, with TRBD2 matching over 12 bases. The CDR3 is made up of 15 amino acids. Germline assignment: CDR1 SGHRS and CDR2 YFSETQ. The V and J ends lost 4 bases and 5 bases, in that order; junction bases with no gene match: 6.

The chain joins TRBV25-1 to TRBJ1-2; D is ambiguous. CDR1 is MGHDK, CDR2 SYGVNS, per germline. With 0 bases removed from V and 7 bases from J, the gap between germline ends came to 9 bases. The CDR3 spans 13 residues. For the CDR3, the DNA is TGTGCCAGCAGTGAATACCGCGGGTTTGGCTACACCTTC. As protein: CASSEYRGFGYTF.

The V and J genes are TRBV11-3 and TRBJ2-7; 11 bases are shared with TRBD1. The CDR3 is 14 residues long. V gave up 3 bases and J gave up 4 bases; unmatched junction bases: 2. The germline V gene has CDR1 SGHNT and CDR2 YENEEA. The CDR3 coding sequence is TGTGCCAGCAGCTTGGGACAGGGGGTTTACGAGCAGTACTTC. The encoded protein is CASSLGQGVYEQYF.

CDR3 region: CASQGHFYEQYF. CDR3 nucleotides: TGTGCCAGTCAGGGCCACTTCTACGAGCAGTACTTC. The chain has TRBV19 and TRBJ2-7; possibly TRBD1 for D (5 bases). V lost 8 bases, J lost 3 bases, and 11 bases lay in between. Per germline, CDR1 LNHDA and CDR2 SQIVND (reference sequence). CDR3 size: 12 residues.

This chain's CDR3 is CASSADSSNTGELFF. The CDR3 coding sequence is TGTGCCAGCAGTGCGGACAGCTCGAACACCGGGGAGCTGTTTTTT. This chain uses TRBV28 with TRBJ2-2, with D maybe TRBD1 (6 bases). The germline V gene has CDR1 MDHEN and CDR2 SYDVKM. Between the trimmed V and J ends, which lost 5 bases and 0 bases, there was a span of 10 bases. The CDR3 runs to 15 residues. The full variable domain, in which reference TRBV28 and TRBJ2-2 provide the parts outside the CDR3, is DVKVTQSSRYLVKRTGEKVFLECVQDMDHENMFWYRQDPGLGLRLIYFSYDVKMKEKGDIPEGYSVSREKKERFSLILESASTNQTSMYLCASSADSSNTGELFFGEGSRLTVL.

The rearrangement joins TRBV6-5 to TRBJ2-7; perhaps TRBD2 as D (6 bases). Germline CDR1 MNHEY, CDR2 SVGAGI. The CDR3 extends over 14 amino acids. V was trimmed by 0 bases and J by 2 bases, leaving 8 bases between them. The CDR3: CASSYSSGTYEQYF. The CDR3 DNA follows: TGTGCCAGCAGTTACTCTAGCGGTACCTACGAGCAGTACTTC.